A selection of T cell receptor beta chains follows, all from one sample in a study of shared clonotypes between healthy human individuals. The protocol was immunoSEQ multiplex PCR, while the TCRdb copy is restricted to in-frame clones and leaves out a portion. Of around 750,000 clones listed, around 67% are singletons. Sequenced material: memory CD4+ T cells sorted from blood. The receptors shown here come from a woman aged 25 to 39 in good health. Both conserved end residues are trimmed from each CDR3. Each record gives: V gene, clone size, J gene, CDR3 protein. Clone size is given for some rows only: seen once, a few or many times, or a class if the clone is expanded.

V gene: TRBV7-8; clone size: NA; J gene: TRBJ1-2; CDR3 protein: ASSLDLGRDYGYT
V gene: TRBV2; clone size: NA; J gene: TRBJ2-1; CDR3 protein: ASRPLVFPNNEQF
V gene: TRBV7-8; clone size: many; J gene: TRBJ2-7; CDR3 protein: ASSSRLAETYEQY
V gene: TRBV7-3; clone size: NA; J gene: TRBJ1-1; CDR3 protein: ASSKQGETEAF
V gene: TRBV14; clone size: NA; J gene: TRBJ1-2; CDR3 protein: ASSQDPRDLGGHGYT
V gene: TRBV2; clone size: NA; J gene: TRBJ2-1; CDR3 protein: ATRREGLGYNEQF
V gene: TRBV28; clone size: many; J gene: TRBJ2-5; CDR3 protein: ASSLSGARRETQY
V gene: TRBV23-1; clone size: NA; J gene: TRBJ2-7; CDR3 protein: ASSQNFGGRAQDYEQY
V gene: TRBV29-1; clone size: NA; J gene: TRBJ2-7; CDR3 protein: SVVWIVSPYEQY
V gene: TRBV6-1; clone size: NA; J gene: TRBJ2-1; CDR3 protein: ASSVRYIRRGSLSYNEQF
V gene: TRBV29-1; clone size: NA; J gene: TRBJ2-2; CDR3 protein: SVDIGRAGDTGELF
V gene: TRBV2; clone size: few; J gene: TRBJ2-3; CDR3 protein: ASSGAQLRTDTQY
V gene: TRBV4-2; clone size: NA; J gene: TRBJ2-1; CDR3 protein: ASSQTAAGGINNEQF
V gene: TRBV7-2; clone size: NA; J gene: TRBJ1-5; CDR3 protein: ASSQVSTNNQPQH
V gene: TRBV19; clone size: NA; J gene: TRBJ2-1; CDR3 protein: ASKRAGSSGRANEQF
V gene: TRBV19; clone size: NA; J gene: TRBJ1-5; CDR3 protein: ASRGPGGAQPQH
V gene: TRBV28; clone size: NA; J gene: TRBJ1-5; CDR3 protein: ASGVSARIQPQH
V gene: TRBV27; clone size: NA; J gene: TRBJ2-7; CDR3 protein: ARADGLTTYEQY
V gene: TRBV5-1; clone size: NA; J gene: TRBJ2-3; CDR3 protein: ASSPGQGLDTQY
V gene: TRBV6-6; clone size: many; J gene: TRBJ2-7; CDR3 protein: ASSHNHEQY
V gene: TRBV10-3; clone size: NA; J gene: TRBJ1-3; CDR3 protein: AISGTGGTANTIY
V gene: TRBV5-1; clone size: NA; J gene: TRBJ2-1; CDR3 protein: ASSGTGYSEQF